This T cell receptor (beta chain) was retrieved from a study of T cell changes during pregnancy in multiple sclerosis. Sequencing used immunoSEQ multiplex PCR; TCRdb keeps in-frame clones, though not all of them. Of some 100,000 clones detected, just over 90% appear once; the ten largest clones hold more than 0.95%. The starting material was peripheral blood, obtained in the second trimester of pregnancy. This sequence was found in a female donor with multiple sclerosis, enrolled in a pregnancy study.

The CDR3 protein is CASSVVDSPSGELFF. The CDR3 DNA reads as TGTGCCAGCAGCGTAGTAGATAGCCCCTCCGGGGAGCTGTTTTTT. The gene calls are TRBV9 and TRBJ2-2, with D uncertain. Between the trimmed V and J ends, which lost 0 bases and 6 bases, there was a span of 12 bases. The CDR3 runs to 15 residues. The germline V gene has CDR1 SGDLS and CDR2 YYNGEE. Based on the CDR3 plus reference TRBV9 and TRBJ2-2, the full variable domain is DSGVTQTPKHLITATGQRVTLRCSPRSGDLSVYWYQQSLDQGLQFLIQYYNGEERAKGNILERFSAQQFPDLHSELNLSSLELGDSALYFCASSVVDSPSGELFFGEGSRLTVL.